This TCR beta chain was obtained from a study of spatial heterogeneity in lung cancer. Study-wide background: A strong correlation was found between TCR transcript counts in tumor regions and a T cell module score derived from matched bulk RNA-seq. Study-wide points: It was found that expanded intratumoral alpha and beta TCR counts tracked tumor mutation counts.

This CDR3 is built from 12 residues. CDR1 is MDHEN and CDR2 is SYDVKM in the germline V gene. The ends lost 5 bases at V and 9 bases at J; junction bases unmatched: 3. The sample's time point: sample taken at primary tumor resection. Untreated early-stage non-small cell lung cancer patients, fewer than 85 in total, were the donors. TCRdb reprocessed the 5' RACE reads via MiXCR and lists one record per CDR3 protein. Among some 2,500 distinct CDR3 sequences listed, over 8% were seen once. This clonotype is labeled as medium-sized. Its antigen is undetermined. The receptor was isolated from a male donor with early-stage non-small cell lung cancer. This chain joins TRBV28 and TRBJ2-1, with 8 bases that match TRBD2. Specimen: lung tumor tissue, collected at surgery. The CDR3, as DNA: TGTGCCAGCAGTATAAGCGGGGGTGAGCAGTTCTTC. Residues: CASSISGGEQFF.